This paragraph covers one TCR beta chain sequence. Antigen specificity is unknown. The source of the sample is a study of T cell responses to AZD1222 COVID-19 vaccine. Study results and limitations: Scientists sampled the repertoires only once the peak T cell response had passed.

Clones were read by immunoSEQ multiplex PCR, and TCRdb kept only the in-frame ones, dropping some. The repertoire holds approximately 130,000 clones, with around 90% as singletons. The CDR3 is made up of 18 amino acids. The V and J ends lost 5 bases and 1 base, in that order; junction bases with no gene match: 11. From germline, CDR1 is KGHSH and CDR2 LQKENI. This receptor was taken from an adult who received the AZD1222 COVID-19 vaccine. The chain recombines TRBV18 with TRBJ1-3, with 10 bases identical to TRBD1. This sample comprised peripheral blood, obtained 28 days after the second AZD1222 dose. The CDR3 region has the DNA TGTGCCAGCTCATCGAACCTCCGGGACAGGGGTTCTGGAAACACCATATATTTT. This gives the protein CASSSNLRDRGSGNTIYF.